This entry describes one T cell receptor beta chain. The antigen remains undetermined. The V gene lost 5 bases and the J gene lost 0 bases, with 11 bases spanning the gap. CDR1 is MNHEY and CDR2 is SVGEGT in the germline V gene. The CDR3 totals 15 residues. The data were obtained in a study of T cell responses to AZD1222 COVID-19 vaccine. Whole-study context: Doses given second, at about 4 or about 12 weeks, were pooled. Notes on the study in general: Donors in the cohort were predominantly white British and more often female, and clonal diversity was possibly underestimated. Sampling that yielded the repertoires occurred only after the peak T cell response.

The protocol was immunoSEQ multiplex PCR, while the TCRdb copy is restricted to in-frame clones and leaves out a portion. The profile shows around 140,000 clones, over 90% of them singletons. The sample consisted of peripheral blood, taken on day 0 of AZD1222 vaccination. The sequence derives from an adult in good health. The chain carries TRBV6-2 or TRBV6-3 and TRBJ1-5; D call uncertain. The CDR3 coding sequence is TGTGCCAGCAGTCAGGAGGGTTATAGCAATCAGCCCCAGCATTTT. Translated, it gives CASSQEGYSNQPQHF.